This TCR beta chain stems from a study of brain T cells in children with intractable seizures. The V end lost 8 bases, the J end lost 5 bases, and 0 bases lay between the germline ends. The CDR3 has 9 residues. Germline CDR1 and CDR2: KGHDR and SFDVKD. Only cases whose brain tissue showed the highest T cell transcript signatures were sequenced. Some clones are missing from TCRdb's copy, which holds only in-frame ones; the method was immunoSEQ multiplex PCR. The data contain 95,000 to 120,000 clones, 94% of them seen just once; the ten biggest clones take up about 4%. The specimen was peripheral blood, collected at surgery. V gene TRBV24-1 combines with J gene TRBJ2-1; no definite D call. The receptor was isolated from a boy under three years old with hemimegalencephaly and intractable seizures. CDR3 bases: TGTGCCACCAACAATGAGCAGTTCTTC. Its translation is CATNNEQFF.